One T cell receptor beta chain is described in this entry. This sample stems from a study of blood T cell repertoires in COVID-19. Whole-study context: Donors in the United States, Italy and Spain gave samples during acute or convalescent COVID-19. The analysed material was cDNA or gDNA that came from T cells, B-cell-depleted T cells, or PBMCs.

This CDR3 has 15 amino acids. The V gene's germline CDR1 is MNHEY and CDR2 SMNVEV (reference sequence). The V and J ends lost 5 bases and 6 bases, in that order; junction bases with no gene match: 8. In the original workflow: It was from reference gene primer amplification that nucleated cell counts were estimated. Profiling relied on immunoSEQ multiplex PCR, and the TCRdb table lists in-frame clones only, not all of them. V, J and clone size reflect that table, while D and trimming were determined from the DNA. The table lists 150,000 to 200,000 clones, approximately 87% of them singletons. Sequencing used peripheral blood. The chain recombines TRBV27 with TRBJ1-5, with 9 bases fitting TRBD1. The clonotype was recovered from a woman between 65 and 79 years old with acute or convalescent COVID-19. CDR3 in amino acids: CASSRTGGRGQPQHF. In DNA form, the CDR3 reads TGTGCCAGCAGTAGAACAGGGGGCAGAGGTCAGCCCCAGCATTTT.